This T cell receptor (beta chain) originates from a study of T cells in Graves' hyperthyroidism and ophthalmopathy. About the study: Peripheral blood was collected at initial diagnosis, before any treatment. General observations from the study: Most thyroid clonotypes expanded above 0.001 were also detected in blood.

This clonotype has a count of ten or more. Its antigen remains unidentified. Stable Graves' hyperthyroidism denoted no ophthalmopathy progression over 18 months. Exclusions: uncontrolled infection, other autoimmune disease, pregnancy, lactation. Using RNA transcripts as the source, TCR beta CDR3 regions were amplified. RT-PCR in the first round (using the HTBI primer set) targeted the TCR CDR3. TCRdb independently ran MiXCR on the multiplex PCR reads; one entry per CDR3 protein. Of a few hundred thousand distinct CDR3 sequences in the sample, approximately 14% were seen once. Sequencing input: blood. The TCR originated in a woman aged 18-35 years with Graves' hyperthyroidism.

The CDR3 here is CASSFLPTGVPQPQHF. As DNA, the CDR3 is TGTGCCAGCAGTTTTCTTCCGACAGGGGTACCCCAGCCCCAGCATTTT. The V call is TRBV28, the J call TRBJ1-5, with 8 bases lining up with TRBD1. Germline lookup yields CDR1 MDHEN and CDR2 SYDVKM. The V segment lost 3 bases and the J segment 7 bases; nucleotides outside the gene matches: 11. The CDR3 extends over 16 amino acids.